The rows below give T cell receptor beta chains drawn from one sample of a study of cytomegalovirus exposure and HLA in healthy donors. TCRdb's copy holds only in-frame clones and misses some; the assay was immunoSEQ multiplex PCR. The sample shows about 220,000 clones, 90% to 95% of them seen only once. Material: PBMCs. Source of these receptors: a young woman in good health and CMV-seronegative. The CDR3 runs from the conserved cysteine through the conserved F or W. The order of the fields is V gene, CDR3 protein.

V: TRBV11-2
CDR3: CASSPSLPGQADNEQFF

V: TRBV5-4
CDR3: CASSSQTGYTGELFF

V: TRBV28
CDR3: CASSRGTGGSHLGSGANVLTF

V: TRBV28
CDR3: CASSWDSGDYEQYF

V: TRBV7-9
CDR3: CASSSPSPDGYEQYF

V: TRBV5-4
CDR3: CASSLVLGNYGYTF

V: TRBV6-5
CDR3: CASSFRQGAYNGELFF

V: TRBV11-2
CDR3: CASSSGLFYSGNTIYF

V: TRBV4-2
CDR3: CASSPLPGQGARGEAFF

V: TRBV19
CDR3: CASSQTRDIEQFF

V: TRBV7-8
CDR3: CASSFGGGGSYEQYF

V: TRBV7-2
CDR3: CASSRAGTSGRGGEQYF

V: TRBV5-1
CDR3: CASSPGTGNLYEQYF

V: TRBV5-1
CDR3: CASSDRGIDTEAFF

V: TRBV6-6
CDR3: CASSYERLRKEQFF

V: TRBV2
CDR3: CASRSSGANVLTF

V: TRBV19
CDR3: CASSIGSRSNQPQHF

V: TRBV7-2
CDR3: CASSLSSGNQPQHF

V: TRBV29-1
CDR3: CSVEESAGEGTGELFF

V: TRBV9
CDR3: CASSVGATELPQETQYF

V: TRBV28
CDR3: CASSYQRGRDTQYF

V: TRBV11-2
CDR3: CASSIAPTRTPGELFF

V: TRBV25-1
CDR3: CASSVLAGDGNEQFF

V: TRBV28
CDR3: CASSVDDRFVYGQYF

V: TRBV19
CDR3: CASTPSGPSYNEQFF

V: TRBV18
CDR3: CASSPYDRPLMNTEAFF

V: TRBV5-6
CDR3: CASSQDRNYGYTF